Listed here are 8 T cell receptor beta chains from one sample, sequenced in a study of neoadjuvant anti-PD-1 for oral cavity cancer. Sequenced by immunoSEQ multiplex PCR; TCRdb stores in-frame clones only, minus some. Of some 15,000 clones listed, 36% are singletons. Time point here: after neoadjuvant nivolumab, at surgical resection. Specimen: tumor tissue, collected after nivolumab (anti-PD-1) treatment. The receptors here all came from a person aged 35-80 years with oral cavity squamous cell carcinoma.

The chain recombines TRBV5-1 with TRBJ2-5; the match to TRBD1 covers 9 bases. CDR1 is SGHRS, CDR2 YFSETQ, per germline. Trimming took 4 bases from V and 7 from J; bases not matched to a gene: 14. The CDR3 consists of 16 residues. The CDR3 loop is CASSTSPGQGRSTQYF. CDR3 bases: TGCGCCAGCAGCACTTCACCGGGACAGGGAAGGTCGACCCAGTACTTC.

This chain joins TRBV7-3 and TRBJ2-3; TRBD1 agrees at 7 bases. The V segment lost 5 bases and the J segment 0 bases; nucleotides outside the gene matches: 14. The CDR3 totals 18 residues. Germline CDR1 reads SGHTA; CDR2 reads FQGTGA. The CDR3 reads CASSLAGFGTVSTDTQYF. The DNA for the CDR3 is TGTGCCAGCAGCCTCGCAGGGTTTGGGACAGTTAGCACAGATACGCAGTATTTT.

CDR3 nucleotide sequence: TGTGCCAGTAGCCCCCTGGACAGGGGCCGTCAGCCCCAGCATTTT. Its protein product is CASSPLDRGRQPQHF. J is TRBJ1-5 and V is TRBV19; the match to TRBD1 covers 9 bases. This CDR3 has 15 amino acids. The V gene end was trimmed by 6 bases and the J gene end by 6 bases; junction bases not matched to a gene: 9. Germline CDR1 and CDR2: LNHDA and SQIVND (reference sequence). Filled out from reference TRBV19 and TRBJ1-5, the complete variable domain reads DGGITQSPKYLFRKEGQNVTLSCEQNLNHDAMYWYRQDPGQGLRLIYYSQIVNDFQKGDIAEGYSVSREKKESFPLTVTSAQKNPTAFYLCASSPLDRGRQPQHFGDGTRLSIL.

This clone was observed a handful of times. Different DNA sequences within this sample yield the same CDR3. J is TRBJ1-6 and V is TRBV6-6; 11 bases are a match to TRBD1. This CDR3 region has 15 residues. CDR1 is MNHNY and CDR2 is SVGAGI in the germline V gene (reference sequence). The trim removed 0 bases at V and 9 bases at J, leaving 1 base unmatched. As DNA, the CDR3 is TGTGCCAGCAGTTACTCCGGGACAGGGGGTTCACCCCTCCACTTT. This encodes CASSYSGTGGSPLHF.

The rearrangement uses TRBV6-6 and TRBJ2-5; 10 nucleotides line up with TRBD1. The CDR3 sequence is 15 residues long. Trimming took 10 bases from V and 5 from J; bases not matched to a gene: 13. The germline gives CDR1 MNHNY, CDR2 SVGAGI (reference sequence). The CDR3 DNA reads as TGTGCCATTCAACTTTGGGACAGGGGATCGGAGACCCAGTACTTC. Residues: CAIQLWDRGSETQYF.

This chain joins TRBV9 and TRBJ2-7, with 7 bases aligning to TRBD1. V lost 4 bases, J lost 1 base, and 5 bases stayed unmatched. Germline V lookup: CDR1 SGDLS, CDR2 YYNGEE. The CDR3 runs to 14 residues. The DNA for the CDR3 is TGTGCCAGCAGCTTCGGACAGGTTTCCTACGAGCAGTACTTC. Its translation is CASSFGQVSYEQYF.

This clone was recorded many times. The V and J genes are TRBV5-6 and TRBJ1-2; D not certain. Trimming shortened V by 4 bases and J by 1 base, and 11 bases separated the two germline ends. Germline lookup yields CDR1 SGHDT and CDR2 YYEEEE. This CDR3 is 14 amino acids long. CDR3 DNA sequence: TGTGCCAGCAGCCCCTCCCAGCTTAACTATGGCTACACCTTC. This gives the protein CASSPSQLNYGYTF.

The chain employs TRBV5-4 and TRBJ2-7; a possible D gene is TRBD1 (6 bases). The CDR3 totals 15 residues. The V gene's germline CDR1 is SGHNT and CDR2 YYREEE (reference sequence). Deletions cut 3 bases from V and 0 bases from J, with 13 bases between. CDR3 loop: CASSYEQGRSYEQYF. As DNA, the CDR3 is TGTGCCAGCAGCTATGAACAGGGCCGCTCCTACGAGCAGTACTTC. Full variable domain (remainder filled in from reference TRBV5-4 and TRBJ2-7): ETGVTQSPTHLIKTRGQQVTLRCSSQSGHNTVSWYQQALGQGPQFIFQYYREEENGRGNFPPRFSGLQFPNYSSELNVNALELDDSALYLCASSYEQGRSYEQYFGPGTRLTVT.